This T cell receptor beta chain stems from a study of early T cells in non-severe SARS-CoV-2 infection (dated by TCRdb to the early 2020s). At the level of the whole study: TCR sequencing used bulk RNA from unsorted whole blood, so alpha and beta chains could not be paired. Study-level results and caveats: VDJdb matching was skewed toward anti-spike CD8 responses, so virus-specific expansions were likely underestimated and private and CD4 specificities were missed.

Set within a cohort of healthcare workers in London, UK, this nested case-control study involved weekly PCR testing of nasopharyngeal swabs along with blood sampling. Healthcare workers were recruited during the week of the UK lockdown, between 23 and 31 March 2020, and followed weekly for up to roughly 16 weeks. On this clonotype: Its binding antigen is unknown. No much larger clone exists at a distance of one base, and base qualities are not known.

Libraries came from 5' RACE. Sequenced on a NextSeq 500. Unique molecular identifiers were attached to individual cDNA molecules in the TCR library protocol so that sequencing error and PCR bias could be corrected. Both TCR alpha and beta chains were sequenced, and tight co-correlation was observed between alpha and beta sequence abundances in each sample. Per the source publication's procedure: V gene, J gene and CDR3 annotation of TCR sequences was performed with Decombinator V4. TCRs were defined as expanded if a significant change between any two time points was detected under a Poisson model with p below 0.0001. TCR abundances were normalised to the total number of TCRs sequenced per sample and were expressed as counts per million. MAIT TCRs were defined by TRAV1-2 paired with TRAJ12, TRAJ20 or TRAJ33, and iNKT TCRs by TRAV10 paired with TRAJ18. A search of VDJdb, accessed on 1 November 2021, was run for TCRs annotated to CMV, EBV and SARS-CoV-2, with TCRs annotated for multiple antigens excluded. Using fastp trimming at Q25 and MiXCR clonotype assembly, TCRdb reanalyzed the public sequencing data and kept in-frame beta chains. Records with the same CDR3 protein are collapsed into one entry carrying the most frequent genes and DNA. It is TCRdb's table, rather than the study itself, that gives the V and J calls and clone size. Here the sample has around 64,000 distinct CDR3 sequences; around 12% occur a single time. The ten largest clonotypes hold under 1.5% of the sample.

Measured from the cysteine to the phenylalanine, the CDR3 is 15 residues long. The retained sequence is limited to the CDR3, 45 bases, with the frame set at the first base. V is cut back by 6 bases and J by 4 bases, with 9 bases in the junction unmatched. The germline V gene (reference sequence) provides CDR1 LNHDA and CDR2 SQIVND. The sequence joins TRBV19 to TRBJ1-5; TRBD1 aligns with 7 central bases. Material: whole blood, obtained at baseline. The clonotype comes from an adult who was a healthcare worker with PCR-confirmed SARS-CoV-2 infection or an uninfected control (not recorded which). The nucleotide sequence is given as TGTGCCAGTAGGGGAACTACAGGGGAGAATCAGCCCCAGCATTTT. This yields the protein CASRGTTGENQPQHF.